This TCR beta chain was captured by sequencing in a study of cytomegalovirus exposure and HLA in healthy donors. Overall study results and limits: Highly shared sequence variants in one cluster were likely a sequencing artifact. Reported findings show TCR beta sequences accurately forecast HLA-A and HLA-B alleles in most subjects. Specific recognition of CMV antigens was confirmed in vitro for three chains (all CMV-associated).

V was pared by 5 bases and J by 0 bases, with 15 bases between. Germline assignment: CDR1 MNHEY and CDR2 SMNVEV (reference sequence). The CDR3 totals 16 residues. This clone came up a few times. No antigen is known for it. The PCR used 60 Vbeta and 13 Jbeta primers. Clones were read by immunoSEQ multiplex PCR, and TCRdb kept only the in-frame ones, dropping some. Of some 76,000 clones in the sample, around 80% are singletons; the top ten hold around 10%. The receptor's source is a male donor in good health and CMV-seropositive. The J gene is TRBJ2-3, the V gene TRBV27; TRBD2 might be the D (5 bases). Sequenced material: PBMCs. The CDR3 DNA follows: TGTGCCAGCAGTCCCTCCCGGACGGGAAGCACAGATACGCAGTATTTT. Amino acids: CASSPSRTGSTDTQYF.